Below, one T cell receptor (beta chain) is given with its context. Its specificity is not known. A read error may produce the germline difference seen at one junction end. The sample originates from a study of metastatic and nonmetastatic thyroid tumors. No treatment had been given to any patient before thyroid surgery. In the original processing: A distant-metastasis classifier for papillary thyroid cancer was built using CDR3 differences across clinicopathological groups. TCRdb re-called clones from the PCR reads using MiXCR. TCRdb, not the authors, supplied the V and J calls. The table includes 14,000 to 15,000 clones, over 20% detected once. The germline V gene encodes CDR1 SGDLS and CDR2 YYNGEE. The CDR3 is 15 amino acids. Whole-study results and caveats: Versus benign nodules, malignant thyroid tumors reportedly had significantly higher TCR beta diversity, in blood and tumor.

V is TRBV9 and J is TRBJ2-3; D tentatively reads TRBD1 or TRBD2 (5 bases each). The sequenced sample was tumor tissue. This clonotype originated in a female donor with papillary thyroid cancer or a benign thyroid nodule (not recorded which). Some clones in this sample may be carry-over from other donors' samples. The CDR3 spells CGSSVGRESADTQYF. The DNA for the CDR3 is TGTGGCAGCAGCGTAGGCAGGGAGAGCGCAGATACGCAGTATTTT.